These T cell receptor beta chains were read from a single sample in a study of shared clonotypes between healthy human individuals. Sequenced by immunoSEQ multiplex PCR; TCRdb stores in-frame clones only, minus some. The profile shows about 2,200,000 clones, around 93% of them singletons. The sequenced material came from naive CD8+ T cells from PBMCs. The receptors originated from a man younger than 30 in good health. Some clones in this sample may be carry-over from other donors' samples. The CDR3 runs from the conserved cysteine through the conserved F or W. The D gene is left open where the match is weak. Clone size is stated in some rows and not others, as once, few, many or a class when expanded.

D gene	J gene	CDR3 length	clone size	V gene	CDR3 DNA	CDR3 protein
-	TRBJ2-7	15	once	TRBV6-5	TGTGCCAGCAGTTACGACTCCCGCCACATCTACGAGCAGTACTTC	CASSYDSRHIYEQYF
-	TRBJ1-1	13	once	TRBV27	TGTGCCAGCACCCCCCCGGGGAACACTGAAGCTTTCTTT	CASTPPGNTEAFF
TRBD1	TRBJ1-1	15	few	TRBV19	TGTGCCAGTAGTCCCAGGACAGGGGCGAACACTGAAGCTTTCTTT	CASSPRTGANTEAFF
-	TRBJ2-5	15	-	TRBV7-9	TGTGCCAGCAGCTCGCCACACTCGAAGGGGGAGACCCAGTACTTC	CASSSPHSKGETQYF
-	TRBJ2-5	14	-	TRBV27	TGTGCCAGCAGTTTGGCAGGGGCTTACGAGACCCAGTACTTC	CASSLAGAYETQYF
TRBD2	TRBJ2-3	16	-	TRBV5-6	TGTGCCAGCAGCTTGTCGAGCGGGAGGGCCATGGATACGCAGTATTTT	CASSLSSGRAMDTQYF
-	TRBJ2-1	15	-	TRBV7-2	TGTGCCAGCACCCGCCGGGACCTACGACACAATGAGCAGTTCTTC	CASTRRDLRHNEQFF
-	TRBJ2-5	16	-	TRBV9	TGTGCCAGCAGCGTAGAGGATAGCGGACAACAAGAGACCCAGTACTTC	CASSVEDSGQQETQYF
TRBD2	TRBJ2-7	15	-	TRBV29-1	TGCAGCGTTCCCGTTTGGTCTAGCGGGAACTACGAGCAGTACTTC	CSVPVWSSGNYEQYF
TRBD1	TRBJ2-3	14	-	TRBV28	TGTGCCAGCAGTTCGACAGGGTCGACCCATACGCAGTATTTT	CASSSTGSTHTQYF
-	TRBJ2-1	14	-	TRBV6-6	TGTGCCAGCAGTTACGCGACTACCAGCAATGAGCAGTTCTTC	CASSYATTSNEQFF
-	TRBJ2-7	15	-	TRBV10-2	TGCGCCAGCAGTAAGCGTTCTGGGGGGAAGGACGAGCAGTACTTC	CASSKRSGGKDEQYF
-	TRBJ2-1	15	-	TRBV11-2	TGTGCCAGCAGCTTAAAGACTAGGCCCTACAATGAGCAGTTCTTC	CASSLKTRPYNEQFF
TRBD1	TRBJ1-5	14	-	TRBV19	TGTGCCAGTAACAGGGGCGGACTGGCTCAGCCCCAGCATTTT	CASNRGGLAQPQHF
TRBD1	TRBJ1-5	15	-	TRBV6-1	TGTGCCAGCAGGGACAGGGACATCAGCAATCAGCCCCAGCATTTT	CASRDRDISNQPQHF
TRBD2	TRBJ2-7	17	-	TRBV10-3	TGTGCCATCAGTGAGTCGGGTTCGGGGGAGGGCACCTACGAGCAGTACTTC	CAISESGSGEGTYEQYF
-	TRBJ1-2	13	-	TRBV14	TGTGCCAGCAGCCGGGGGGTCCCCTATGGCTACACCTTC	CASSRGVPYGYTF